This entry lists 22 T cell receptor beta chains sequenced from one sample in a study of cytomegalovirus exposure and HLA in healthy donors. TCRdb keeps only in-frame clones here, not all; method: immunoSEQ multiplex PCR. Counted here are under 150,000 clones, roughly four fifths occurring once; the ten biggest clones make up 1.4%. Material: PBMCs. The receptor source for this set is a woman aged 25 to 45 in good health and CMV-seronegative.

Remarks on this clone: Given a much more abundant clone one base away, this may be a read error. The rearrangement links TRBV11-3 to TRBJ1-1; 9 bases are shared with TRBD1. This CDR3 has 14 amino acids. V lost 4 bases to trimming and J lost 1 base; unmatched junction nucleotides: 1. In germline, CDR1 is SGHNT, CDR2 YENEEA. CDR3 amino acids: CASSSGQGNTEAFF. The CDR3 nucleotides read TGTGCCAGCAGCTCGGGACAGGGGAACACTGAAGCTTTCTTT.

This chain connects TRBV2 to TRBJ1-2; D call uncertain. V lost 3 bases and J lost 7, with 9 bases in between. CDR3 length equals 12 residues. The germline V gene encodes CDR1 SNHLY and CDR2 FYNNEI. Written as DNA, the CDR3 is TGTGCCAGCAGTGAGGGAGCAGGTGGCTACACCTTC. Amino acids: CASSEGAGGYTF.

This chain joins TRBV6-1 and TRBJ2-6, with D hard to call. Trimming stripped 3 bases from V and 0 bases from J, with 9 bases between. CDR3 size: 16 residues. Germline V lookup: CDR1 MNHNS, CDR2 SASEGT. The CDR3 is CASSDLWASGANVLTF. The CDR3 coding sequence is TGTGCCAGCAGTGATTTATGGGCCTCTGGGGCCAACGTCCTGACTTTC.

The chain links TRBV5-4 to TRBJ1-1; D is unresolved. From germline, CDR1 is SGHNT and CDR2 YYREEE (reference sequence). Trimming pared 0 bases from V and 0 bases from J, leaving 18 bases between. The CDR3 contains 18 residues. The DNA for the CDR3 is TGTGCCAGCAGCTTGGTCTTTCGGGGAGTCCGCATGAACACTGAAGCTTTCTTT. This codes for CASSLVFRGVRMNTEAFF.

The chain couples TRBV6-6 to TRBJ1-5; TRBD1 matches 7 bases. Germline CDR1 and CDR2: MNHNY and SVGAGI (reference sequence). The CDR3 contains 13 residues. V gave up 8 bases and J gave up 3 bases; unmatched junction bases: 4. The CDR3 nucleotides are TGTGCCAGCGGGACAGCAAACAATCAGCCCCAGCATTTT. This sequence encodes CASGTANNQPQHF.

J is TRBJ1-6 and V is TRBV19; D is ambiguous. Germline V gives CDR1 LNHDA, CDR2 SQIVND (reference sequence). V gave up 8 bases and J gave up 9 bases, with 11 bases separating them. The CDR3 consists of 12 residues. In nucleotides, the CDR3 is TGTGCCAGTGGAGGATTCGGTTCACCCCTCCACTTT. Translating gives CASGGFGSPLHF.

CDR3 nucleotides: TGTGCCAGCAGCCAAGCCGGGACAGGGCCCTACGAGCAGTACTTC. Protein product: CASSQAGTGPYEQYF. The chain couples TRBV4-2 to TRBJ2-7, with 9 nucleotides matching TRBD1. J lost 2 bases, V lost 1 base, and 3 bases had no gene match. CDR1 is LGHNA, CDR2 YNFKEQ, per germline. This CDR3 comprises 15 residues.

CDR3 in amino acids: CASSRQGRSYEQYF. The CDR3, as DNA: TGTGCCAGCAGCCGGCAGGGCCGCTCCTACGAGCAGTACTTC. The chain uses TRBV11-2 and TRBJ2-7; a possible D gene is TRBD1 (5 bases). CDR1 and CDR2 (germline): SGHAT, FQNNGV. V was pared by 5 bases and J by 0 bases, with 11 bases between. The CDR3 consists of 14 residues.

The chain is built from TRBV15 and TRBJ2-3; a weak D match, TRBD1 (5 bases). CDR1 is LNHNV and CDR2 is YYDKDF in the germline V gene (reference sequence). The CDR3 has 14 residues. The germline V and J ends were trimmed by 2 bases and 4 bases, with 10 bases remaining between them. The CDR3: CATSRRQGADTQYF. CDR3 DNA sequence: TGTGCCACCAGCAGACGCCAGGGTGCAGATACGCAGTATTTT.

The chain employs TRBV2 and TRBJ1-1; unclear D gene. This CDR3 comprises 10 residues. The germline CDR1 and CDR2 sequences are SNHLY and FYNNEI. In nucleotides, the CDR3 is TGTGCAGATAGAGGAACTGAAGCTTTCTTT. Translated, it gives CADRGTEAFF.

The genes are TRBV7-9 and TRBJ2-3; 9 bases line up with TRBD2. After removal of 4 bases from V and 2 bases from J, the junction contained 7 bases not matched to a gene. The germline V gene encodes CDR1 SEHNR and CDR2 FQNEAQ (reference sequence). The CDR3 sequence is 16 residues long. The CDR3 spells CASSYAGGHFTDTQYF. For the CDR3, the DNA is TGTGCCAGCAGCTATGCGGGGGGGCATTTCACAGATACGCAGTATTTT.

This clone has just one count. The chain employs TRBV6-5 and TRBJ2-3; D unresolved. Germline V gene sequence: CDR1 MNHEY, CDR2 SVGAGI. The CDR3 contains 15 residues. Trimming removed 5 bases at V and 0 bases at J, with 12 bases between. The CDR3: CASSRHPQSTDTQYF. DNA for the CDR3: TGTGCCAGCAGTCGACATCCTCAGAGCACAGATACGCAGTATTTT.

The rearrangement links TRBV7-6 to TRBJ1-2; no firm D call. V was pared by 4 bases and J by 3 bases, with 12 bases between. CDR3 length: 14 residues. The germline V gene encodes CDR1 SGHVS and CDR2 FNYEAQ. The DNA of the CDR3 is TGTGCCAGCAGCTCAAGCAGGAACCACTATGGCTACACCTTC. This encodes CASSSSRNHYGYTF.

The chain joins TRBV6-1 to TRBJ2-1, with D possibly matching TRBD1 (7 bases). The V and J ends lost 6 bases and 9 bases respectively, with 15 bases between them. Germline V gene lookup returns CDR1 MNHNS and CDR2 SASEGT. This CDR3 region has 13 residues. Here the CDR3 DNA reads TGTGCCAGCAGCCAGCGACAGGGACTTGAGCAGTTCTTC. The encoded protein is CASSQRQGLEQFF.

The chain links TRBV28 to TRBJ1-2, with TRBD1 matching over 9 bases. Germline loops: CDR1 MDHEN, CDR2 SYDVKM. The junction had 8 bases not matched to a gene; V was cut back by 8 bases and J by 4 bases. CDR3 length equals 14 residues. Written as DNA, the CDR3 is TGTGCCAGCGCTCGGACAGGGGTTGTCTATGGCTACACCTTC. Translation gives CASARTGVVYGYTF.

The sample holds a few counts of this clone. The rearrangement uses TRBV6-5 and TRBJ2-1; TRBD1 matches at 9 bases. The trim removed 8 bases at V and 2 bases at J, leaving 1 base unmatched. Germline-derived CDR1 and CDR2 are MNHEY and SVGAGI. This CDR3 region has 13 residues. CDR3 sequence reads: CASRDRAYNEQFF. DNA of the CDR3: TGTGCCAGCCGGGACAGGGCCTACAATGAGCAGTTCTTC.

The V and J genes are TRBV11-2 and TRBJ2-1, with D maybe TRBD1 (6 bases). CDR3 length: 16 residues. Germline values: CDR1 SGHAT, CDR2 FQNNGV. Trimming left V 5 bases short and J 5 bases short, with 19 bases between. CDR3 loop: CASSGNGQLWHNEQFF. DNA for the CDR3: TGTGCCAGCAGCGGCAATGGACAGTTGTGGCACAATGAGCAGTTCTTC.

This clone has a handful of counts. Here the CDR3 DNA reads TGTGCCAGTAGCGTTGTGGGGCTGAACACTGAAGCTTTCTTT. Its translation: CASSVVGLNTEAFF. V usage is TRBV19 and J usage is TRBJ1-1, with D possibly TRBD1 on 5 matching bases. The length of the CDR3 is 14 residues. CDR1 and CDR2 (germline): LNHDA, SQIVND (reference sequence). V dropped 6 bases and J dropped 0 bases, with 11 bases sitting between them. The entire variable domain, with the rest obtained from reference TRBV19 and TRBJ1-1, is as follows: DGGITQSPKYLFRKEGQNVTLSCEQNLNHDAMYWYRQDPGQGLRLIYYSQIVNDFQKGDIAEGYSVSREKKESFPLTVTSAQKNPTAFYLCASSVVGLNTEAFFGQGTRLTVV.

The V call is TRBV27, the J call TRBJ1-2; the D gene is possibly TRBD1 (6 bases). Germline V gene data show CDR1 as MNHEY and CDR2 as SMNVEV (reference sequence). This CDR3 is 15 amino acids long. V was trimmed by 3 bases and J by 2 bases, leaving 13 bases between them. CDR3 sequence (DNA): TGTGCCAGCAGTTTTTCGGTCGACAGGAACTATGGCTACACCTTC. Amino acids: CASSFSVDRNYGYTF.

The rearrangement uses TRBV28 and TRBJ2-7; no clear D gene. V lost 1 base and J 0 bases, leaving 10 bases between the germline ends. This CDR3 contains 15 residues. Germline-derived CDR1 and CDR2 are MDHEN and SYDVKM. The CDR3 bases are TGTGCCAGCAGTTTATTGGCCACCTCCTCCTACGAGCAGTACTTC. Protein product: CASSLLATSSYEQYF.

The rearrangement uses TRBV19 and TRBJ2-3; the D gene is possibly TRBD1 (5 bases). Germline CDR1 and CDR2: LNHDA and SQIVND (reference sequence). The CDR3 extends over 13 amino acids. V was clipped by 3 bases and J by 8 bases, with 12 bases between them. This CDR3 is CASSISGLGTQYF. DNA of the CDR3: TGTGCCAGTAGTATCTCAGGGTTGGGTACGCAGTATTTT.

The chain recombines TRBV4-1 with TRBJ1-3, with a possible D match to TRBD1 (5 bases). There are 18 residues in the CDR3. Per germline, CDR1 MGHRA and CDR2 YSYEKL. V shed 0 bases and J shed 0 bases, with 15 bases lying between them. The CDR3 here is CASSQDEYRPLSGNTIYF. The CDR3 bases are TGCGCCAGCAGCCAAGACGAATACAGGCCACTCTCTGGAAACACCATATATTTT.